A selection of T cell receptor beta chains follows, all from one sample in a study of blood T cell repertoires in COVID-19. The method was immunoSEQ multiplex PCR; TCRdb's version includes in-frame clones alone and lacks a portion of them. The repertoire has about 100,000 clones, roughly 90% of them found once; the top ten carry 6.5% to 8%. Input material: peripheral blood. The receptors shown here come from a man younger than 45 in a cohort sampled during active COVID-19. Each CDR3 is given without its conserved first and last residue. Each record gives: V gene, J gene, CDR3 protein.

TRBV11-3	TRBJ2-3	ASSPGGERSTDTQY
TRBV7-9	TRBJ2-7	ASSLPSGGGPSYEQY
TRBV4-1	TRBJ1-6	ASSQEAGAESPLH
TRBV12-3/TRBV12-4	TRBJ1-2	ASSPGQFYGYT
TRBV14	TRBJ2-1	ASSRTWGLASYNEQF
TRBV3-1/TRBV3-2	TRBJ2-1	ASSQRAGNNEQF
TRBV7-2	TRBJ2-5	ASSLGLQETQY
TRBV10-3	TRBJ1-2	AIQREDYGYT
TRBV4-2	TRBJ2-5	ASSQEATSGENQETQY
TRBV7-2	TRBJ2-4	ASSLGSGGAKNIQY
TRBV19	TRBJ2-1	ASSIGARGVNEQF
TRBV15	TRBJ2-3	ATSRGSQADTQY
TRBV2	TRBJ2-2	ASSGLDTTGELF
TRBV3-1/TRBV3-2	TRBJ2-7	ASSQDLATYEQY
TRBV2	TRBJ2-5	ASSEGRLAGGETQY
TRBV21-1	TRBJ2-5	ASSEQGKETQY
TRBV28	TRBJ1-2	ASSLGQVYGYT
TRBV9	TRBJ2-7	ASSEGPSYEQY
TRBV20-1	TRBJ2-5	SASHPRRTGGETQY
TRBV11-2	TRBJ2-1	ASSFENNEQF
TRBV19	TRBJ2-2	ASSIQGGGNTGELF
TRBV5-1	TRBJ2-5	ASRILAGGRGETQY
TRBV3-1/TRBV3-2	TRBJ1-5	ASSQGGQGIEPQH
TRBV2	TRBJ1-2	ASRLRPGQVTGLNYGYT
TRBV13	TRBJ2-3	ASSLGATTDTQY
TRBV28	TRBJ1-2	ASRRNQGALGYT
TRBV4-3	TRBJ2-5	ASSQDLTGGRETQY
TRBV18	TRBJ1-6	ASSPGRGLNSPLH
TRBV2	TRBJ1-2	ASSPTGQGTYGYT
TRBV6-2/TRBV6-3	TRBJ2-1	ASSYSPLGGVYNEQF
TRBV11-2	TRBJ2-3	ASSLDLSGGTNTQY
TRBV2	TRBJ2-5	ASSGQGEETQY
TRBV21-1	TRBJ2-5	ASSKRSLYRVGVATQY
TRBV6-5	TRBJ1-2	ASSYSEGGYT
TRBV19	TRBJ2-7	ASSRLDSSYEQY
TRBV12-3/TRBV12-4	TRBJ2-5	ASRDRGQETQY
TRBV19	TRBJ2-3	ASSIAGVPTDTQY
TRBV5-1	TRBJ1-4	ASSLVPGDEKLF
TRBV5-4	TRBJ2-7	ASRTSGSYEQY
TRBV5-1	TRBJ2-7	ASSLGTGTGVLSYEQY
TRBV30	TRBJ1-1	AWSEGRGGGDTEAF
TRBV14	TRBJ2-2	ASKKGQGINTGELF
TRBV5-1	TRBJ2-7	ASSMMTEAYEQY
TRBV2	TRBJ2-3	ASFEGAFTDTQY
TRBV14	TRBJ2-3	ASSQDSSGGFADTQY
TRBV2	TRBJ2-3	ASSERDRARQY
TRBV12-3/TRBV12-4	TRBJ2-7	ASSQGAREQY
TRBV6-5	TRBJ2-1	ASSTSEVGYNEQF
TRBV5-4	TRBJ2-5	ASSPMTSGEETQY
TRBV11-2	TRBJ2-5	ASSSGWGETQY
TRBV5-1	TRBJ2-3	ASRGGGTDTQY
TRBV5-6	TRBJ1-1	ASSRDRFEAF
TRBV7-2	TRBJ2-5	ASSPQETQY
TRBV4-1	TRBJ1-2	ASSQITGDRGYT
TRBV5-1	TRBJ2-7	ASSFGTGPYEQY